The 27 T cell receptor beta chains below all came from one sample that was sequenced in a study of cytomegalovirus exposure and HLA in healthy donors. PCR employed 60 Vbeta and 13 Jbeta primers. Repertoires were generated with immunoSEQ multiplex PCR, while TCRdb's copy carries only in-frame clones and drops some. Altogether about 130,000 clones are present, 75% to 85% being singletons, with the ten largest covering 8.9%. Material: PBMCs. These receptors all stem from a young man in good health and CMV-seropositive.

The rearrangement links TRBV19 to TRBJ1-1; 9 nucleotides align to TRBD1. Trimming cost V 6 bases and J 4 bases; bases outside gene matches: 9. The CDR3 spans 15 residues. Germline V gene sequence: CDR1 LNHDA, CDR2 SQIVND (reference sequence). The CDR3 nucleotides read TGTGCCAGTAGACGGACCGGGACAGGGACCACTGAAGCTTTCTTT. The encoded protein is CASRRTGTGTTEAFF.

This chain uses TRBV27 with TRBJ1-1, with D perhaps matching TRBD1 (5 bases). Germline V gene sequence: CDR1 MNHEY, CDR2 SMNVEV (reference sequence). The CDR3 covers 14 residues. Trimming took 6 bases from V and 4 from J, leaving 15 bases between them. The CDR3 DNA reads as TGTGCCAGCAGCACCTTAACAGGCGGCACTGAAGCTTTCTTT. This translates into CASSTLTGGTEAFF.

V usage is TRBV5-5 and J usage is TRBJ2-7; D is unclear. Germline CDR1 is SGHKS and CDR2 is YYEKEE (reference sequence). Trimming stripped 2 bases from V and 3 bases from J, with 15 bases between. This CDR3 region has 15 residues. The CDR3 loop is CASSFRAALGYEQYF. The CDR3 DNA follows: TGTGCCAGCAGCTTTCGCGCAGCGTTGGGCTACGAGCAGTACTTC.

The chain has TRBV5-6 and TRBJ2-1, with TRBD2 matching over 10 bases. CDR1 is SGHDT, CDR2 YYEEEE, per germline. With V trimmed by 7 bases and J by 1 base, 8 bases remained unmatched. CDR3 length equals 16 residues. In nucleotides, the CDR3 is TGTGCCAGCTCCCGGACTAGCGGAGATTCCTACAATGAGCAGTTCTTC. This gives the protein CASSRTSGDSYNEQFF.

The rearrangement links TRBV5-4 to TRBJ2-5; TRBD1 might be the D (6 bases). Germline values: CDR1 SGHNT, CDR2 YYREEE (reference sequence). V dropped 2 bases and J dropped 1 base, with 15 bases sitting between them. The CDR3 runs to 16 residues. The CDR3 loop reads CASSLGLQGFQETQYF. CDR3 nucleotides: TGTGCCAGCAGCTTAGGTTTACAGGGATTCCAAGAGACCCAGTACTTC.

The chain combines TRBV4-1 with TRBJ1-1; tentative D call: TRBD1 (6 bases). CDR1 is MGHRA and CDR2 is YSYEKL in the germline V gene. The CDR3 length is 17 residues. With 0 bases removed from V and 5 bases from J, the gap between germline ends came to 19 bases. The CDR3 DNA follows: TGCGCCAGCAGCCAAGATACGGGCAGGGGCGGACGGACTGAAGCTTTCTTT. It specifies CASSQDTGRGGRTEAFF.

This rearrangement joins TRBV27 to TRBJ2-2; possibly TRBD2 for D (7 bases). V gave up 8 bases and J gave up 4 bases, with 17 bases separating them. CDR3 length: 15 amino acids. Germline V gene lookup returns CDR1 MNHEY and CDR2 SMNVEV (reference sequence). CDR3 protein: CASGRLAGATGELFF. CDR3 nucleotide sequence: TGTGCCAGCGGAAGGCTTGCGGGGGCCACCGGGGAGCTGTTTTTT.

V usage is TRBV5-1 and J usage is TRBJ1-6; maybe TRBD1 (5 bases). Germline V gene sequence: CDR1 SGHRS, CDR2 YFSETQ. V lost 2 bases and J 7 bases, leaving 13 bases between the germline ends. The CDR3 totals 15 residues. The CDR3 DNA is TGCGCCAGCAGCTTTTCCCCGGGACTAAATTCACCCCTCCACTTT. This translates into CASSFSPGLNSPLHF.

The chain employs TRBV28 and TRBJ2-7; tentatively, D is TRBD1 (6 bases). The CDR3 sequence is 12 residues long. The germline V gene has CDR1 MDHEN and CDR2 SYDVKM. V lost 5 bases, J lost 10 bases, and 15 bases lay in between. The CDR3 DNA reads TGTGCCAGCAGTCGCGACAGGACCGTTCAGTACTTC. This encodes CASSRDRTVQYF.

The gene calls are TRBV27 and TRBJ2-7; 7 bases match TRBD2. The V segment lost 2 bases and the J segment 7 bases; nucleotides outside the gene matches: 11. Germline CDR1 MNHEY, CDR2 SMNVEV (reference sequence). The CDR3 contains 15 residues. The CDR3 sequence is CASSLGGGSGGEQYF. For the CDR3, the DNA is TGTGCCAGCAGTTTAGGGGGAGGGTCCGGAGGAGAGCAGTACTTC.

This chain connects TRBV7-3 to TRBJ2-3, with TRBD2 identical over 9 bases. This CDR3 comprises 16 residues. V shed 1 base and J 0 bases; nucleotides not matched to a gene: 2. Germline V CDR1 and CDR2: SGHTA, FQGTGA. CDR3 loop: CASSLIAGASTDTQYF. In DNA form, the CDR3 reads TGTGCCAGCAGCTTAATAGCGGGGGCTAGCACAGATACGCAGTATTTT.

This chain uses TRBV19 with TRBJ1-1; D is undetermined. Trimming removed 5 bases from V and 4 bases from J, with 11 bases in between. This CDR3 has 13 residues. The V gene's germline CDR1 is LNHDA and CDR2 SQIVND (reference sequence). As DNA, the CDR3 is TGTGCCAGTAGTTACCTTAGTGGCACTGAAGCTTTCTTT. Protein sequence: CASSYLSGTEAFF.

The chain joins TRBV27 to TRBJ1-4; tentatively, D is TRBD1 (6 bases). The CDR3 consists of 14 residues. V was clipped by 6 bases and J by 0 bases, with 8 bases between them. In germline, CDR1 is MNHEY, CDR2 SMNVEV (reference sequence). CDR3 sequence (DNA): TGTGCCAGCAGACGGACAGCAACTAATGAAAAACTGTTTTTT. This gives the protein CASRRTATNEKLFF.

This clone was picked up a small number of times. The rearrangement joins TRBV7-8 to TRBJ1-1; 8 bases are shared with TRBD1. Germline values: CDR1 SGHVS, CDR2 FQNEAQ. After removal of 1 base from V and 4 bases from J, the junction contained 8 bases not matched to a gene. This CDR3 has 16 amino acids. This CDR3 reads CASSLGWGQGATEAFF. The CDR3 DNA reads as TGTGCCAGCAGCTTAGGGTGGGGGCAGGGGGCCACTGAAGCTTTCTTT.

The rearrangement joins TRBV18 to TRBJ2-1; D may be TRBD2 (7 bases). CDR3 size: 14 residues. V lost 5 bases to trimming and J lost 2 bases, with 10 bases between them. Germline V lookup: CDR1 KGHSH, CDR2 LQKENI. The CDR3, as DNA: TGTGCCAGCTCAAGCGGGGACACCTACAATGAGCAGTTCTTC. Translating gives CASSSGDTYNEQFF.

This clone is a singleton in its sample. The gene calls are TRBV6-5 and TRBJ2-1; D unclear. The CDR3 is 13 amino acids. V was shortened by 2 bases and J by 4 bases, with 6 bases between the two germline ends. Germline V gene data show CDR1 as MNHEY and CDR2 as SVGAGI. For the CDR3, the DNA is TGTGCCAGCAGTTACCAGAAATACAATGAGCAGTTCTTC. Translated: CASSYQKYNEQFF.

This clone was detected only once. The rearrangement links TRBV27 to TRBJ1-2, with TRBD1 identical over 7 bases. Germline CDR1 MNHEY, CDR2 SMNVEV (reference sequence). V dropped 6 bases and J dropped 2; count of bases not matched to a gene: 6. The CDR3 covers 14 residues. The CDR3 DNA sequence: TGTGCCAGCAGATACCTACAGGGGAACTATGGCTACACCTTC. This codes for CASRYLQGNYGYTF.

The CDR3 DNA reads as TGTGCCAGCAGTCGTAGAGGAGAGTATGGCTACACCTTC. Amino acid sequence: CASSRRGEYGYTF. This chain links TRBV7-9 with TRBJ1-2, with D hard to call. Trimming removed 6 bases from V and 5 bases from J, with 13 bases in between. The CDR3 has 13 amino acids. Germline lookup yields CDR1 SEHNR and CDR2 FQNEAQ (reference sequence).

This chain links TRBV18 with TRBJ2-5; D is possibly TRBD2 (5 bases). The CDR3 spans 16 residues. Germline lookup yields CDR1 KGHSH and CDR2 LQKENI. Deletions cut 0 bases from V and 2 bases from J, with 13 bases between. The DNA for the CDR3 is TGTGCCAGCTCACCACCGGACTTCGGGGTGCAAGAGACCCAGTACTTC. This translates into CASSPPDFGVQETQYF. The full variable domain, rest sourced from reference TRBV18 and TRBJ2-5, is NAGVMQNPRHLVRRRGQEARLRCSPMKGHSHVYWYRQLPEEGLKFMVYLQKENIIDESGMPKERFSAEFPKEGPSILRIQQVVRGDSAAYFCASSPPDFGVQETQYFGPGTRLLVL.

This chain uses TRBV12-2 with TRBJ2-6; TRBD1 was called by the table and not checked on the DNA. TRBV12-2 is given as a pseudogene. The CDR3 sequence is 15 residues long. CDR3 in amino acids: CASRSSSSGANVLTF. CDR3 DNA sequence: TGTGCAAGTCGTTCATCCAGCTCTGGGGCCAACGTCCTGACTTTC.

The chain joins TRBV6-1 to TRBJ2-3, with 11 bases lining up with TRBD2. The CDR3 sequence is 18 residues long. Germline loops: CDR1 MNHNS, CDR2 SASEGT. The J segment lost 2 bases and the V segment lost 2 bases, leaving 9 bases of the junction unmatched. The CDR3 DNA sequence: TGTGCCAGCAGTGAAAGTACTCTAGCGGGGGGACTCACAGATACGCAGTATTTT. Translated, it gives CASSESTLAGGLTDTQYF.

The gene calls are TRBV5-1 and TRBJ1-6, with D unclear. CDR3 length: 15 amino acids. Germline V gene data show CDR1 as SGHRS and CDR2 as YFSETQ. The germline V and J ends were trimmed by 4 bases and 8 bases, with 16 bases remaining between them. CDR3 residues: CASSPEGHRDSPLHF. The CDR3 DNA reads as TGCGCCAGCAGCCCGGAGGGCCATAGGGATTCACCCCTCCACTTT.

The gene calls are TRBV2 and TRBJ2-7; D perhaps matches TRBD2 (6 bases). V lost 6 bases and J lost 4, with 22 bases in between. The CDR3 runs to 16 residues. The V gene's germline CDR1 is SNHLY and CDR2 FYNNEI. CDR3 in DNA: TGTGCCAGCAGGATGGGCAGGACTATTAGTGGGTACGAGCAGTACTTC. Translation: CASRMGRTISGYEQYF. The variable domain in full, completed from reference TRBV2 and TRBJ2-7, reads EPEVTQTPSHQVTQMGQEVILRCVPISNHLYFYWYRQILGQKVEFLVSFYNNEISEKSEIFDDQFSVERPDGSNFTLKIRSTKLEDSAMYFCASRMGRTISGYEQYFGPGTRLTVT.

This chain connects TRBV5-1 to TRBJ2-7; possibly TRBD1 for D (6 bases). The germline gives CDR1 SGHRS, CDR2 YFSETQ. V was pared by 4 bases and J by 5 bases, with 13 bases between. CDR3 length equals 13 residues. The CDR3 nucleotides are TGCGCCAGCAGCGATAAGGGGGTCCACGAGCAGTACTTC. It yields the protein CASSDKGVHEQYF. The complete variable domain, with remaining parts taken from reference TRBV5-1 and TRBJ2-7, reads KAGVTQTPRYLIKTRGQQVTLSCSPISGHRSVSWYQQTPGQGLQFLFEYFSETQRNKGNFPGRFSGRQFSNSRSEMNVSTLELGDSALYLCASSDKGVHEQYFGPGTRLTVT.

The rearrangement links TRBV20-1 to TRBJ1-2, with D unclear. With 4 bases removed from V and 2 bases from J, the gap between germline ends came to 5 bases. The CDR3 has 11 residues. The germline gives CDR1 DFQATT, CDR2 SNEGSKA (reference sequence). Here the CDR3 reads CSATPNYGYTF. DNA of the CDR3: TGCAGTGCTACCCCAAACTATGGCTACACCTTC.

The chain is built from TRBV28 and TRBJ1-2; unclear D gene. The CDR3 has 12 amino acids. With 4 bases removed from V and 3 bases from J, the gap between germline ends came to 6 bases. Per germline, CDR1 MDHEN and CDR2 SYDVKM. As DNA, the CDR3 is TGTGCCAGCAGTTCCTCGGACTATGGCTACACCTTC. Its protein product is CASSSSDYGYTF.

This chain links TRBV2 with TRBJ1-5; 7 positions agree with TRBD1. J lost 6 bases, V lost 5 bases, and 10 bases had no gene match. Germline assignment: CDR1 SNHLY and CDR2 FYNNEI. CDR3 length equals 15 residues. CDR3 bases: TGTGCCAGCAGTCAGACCCCAGGGGGAAGTCAGCCCCAGCATTTT. It specifies CASSQTPGGSQPQHF.